This entry describes one T cell receptor beta chain. The sample holds many counts of this clonotype. Its antigen specificity is not known. The record has no base qualities; no much larger clone is one base away. Reading the label with the study, this specimen's time point is: newly diagnosed GD, antithyroid drugs for less than 3 months. RNA was extracted from PBMCs in TRIzol for both TCR sequencing and RNA sequencing. The diagnosis of Graves' disease followed American Thyroid Association guidelines. The patients came from an endocrinology department in Xi'an, China. Each patient gave about 8.1 milliliters of peripheral blood, collected in an EDTA anticoagulant tube. Ficoll Paque Plus density gradient separation was used to isolate PBMCs, and no further T cell sorting was performed. An Agilent 2100 Bioanalyzer and agarose gel were used to check RNA quality, while a NanoDrop 2000 measured RNA concentration.

These data belong to a study of regulatory T cells in long-lasting Graves disease (dated by TCRdb to about 2021). Study-level background: Antithyroid drugs had been taken for less than 3 months by newly diagnosed Graves' disease patients. A total of around 35 samples underwent TCR sequencing: about 13 from persistent and approximately 20 from newly diagnosed Graves' disease patients. Persistent Graves' disease patients were compared with newly diagnosed Graves' disease patients by peripheral blood TCR sequencing and RNA sequencing. The study was conducted in China and was registered as a clinical trial.

According to the germline V gene, CDR1 reads SGHNT and CDR2 reads YENEEA. V trim: 5 bases; J trim: 4 bases; unmatched bases: 5. The cysteine opens and the phenylalanine closes a CDR3 of 14 amino acids. Solely the CDR3 DNA is kept, with 42 bases framed from the first base. Broad study findings and their caveats: A larger number of public clonotypes was shared among persistent patients (approximately 3,000) than among newly diagnosed patients (around 970). Because the primary lesion, thyroid tissue, could not be accessed, the study looked at peripheral blood alone. The authors noted that the small sample size was a limitation that may lower accuracy. Only the TCR beta chain was sequenced and analyzed. Compared with newly diagnosed patients, patients with persistent Graves' disease had lower TCR Shannon entropy and fewer highly expanded clones, which suggests clonal expansion. TRBV28, TRBJ1-2 and TRBJ2-5 were preferentially used in persistent disease, while TRBV20-1 and TRBJ2-1 were favored in newly diagnosed disease.

The method was multiplex PCR. Sequencing took place on an Illumina HiSeq 4000. TCR beta libraries were built with iRepertoire HTBI primers and Arm-PCR amplification of CDR3 regions. Before sequencing, the PCR products went through gel purification. The study's processing was this. Gene usage analysis of CDR3 amino acid clonotypes used the approximately 62 TRBV and about 14 TRBJ segments found across samples. COPE and FqMerger were used to merge filtered high-quality paired reads into contigs. BLAST was used to align contigs to IMGT TRBV, TRBD and TRBJ reference genes, and CDR3 was defined according to IMGT. Clonotypes above 0.1% frequency were classified as highly expanded clones. Shannon entropy served as the measure of repertoire diversity, while the Gini coefficient captured V-J evenness. Clonotypes shared by more than one individual were considered public. TCRdb reran the public reads through fastp at Q25 and MiXCR, keeping productive beta chains. A single entry per CDR3 protein holds the most common genes and DNA from its merged rows. The V and J calls were determined by TCRdb, not by the authors. In this sample the table shows 300,000 to 400,000 distinct CDR3 sequences, 18% of which occur a single time. Around 36% of the sample rests with the top ten.

The chain is made from TRBV11-3 and TRBJ1-1, with 9 junctional bases fitting TRBD1. The input for sequencing was peripheral blood mononuclear cells (PBMCs), taken at new diagnosis, from a patient treated with antithyroid drugs. The sequence derives from a female donor with Graves disease. The CDR3 in this case is CASSPQGAGTEAFF. The nucleotide sequence is given as TGTGCCAGCAGCCCACAGGGGGCCGGCACTGAAGCTTTCTTT.